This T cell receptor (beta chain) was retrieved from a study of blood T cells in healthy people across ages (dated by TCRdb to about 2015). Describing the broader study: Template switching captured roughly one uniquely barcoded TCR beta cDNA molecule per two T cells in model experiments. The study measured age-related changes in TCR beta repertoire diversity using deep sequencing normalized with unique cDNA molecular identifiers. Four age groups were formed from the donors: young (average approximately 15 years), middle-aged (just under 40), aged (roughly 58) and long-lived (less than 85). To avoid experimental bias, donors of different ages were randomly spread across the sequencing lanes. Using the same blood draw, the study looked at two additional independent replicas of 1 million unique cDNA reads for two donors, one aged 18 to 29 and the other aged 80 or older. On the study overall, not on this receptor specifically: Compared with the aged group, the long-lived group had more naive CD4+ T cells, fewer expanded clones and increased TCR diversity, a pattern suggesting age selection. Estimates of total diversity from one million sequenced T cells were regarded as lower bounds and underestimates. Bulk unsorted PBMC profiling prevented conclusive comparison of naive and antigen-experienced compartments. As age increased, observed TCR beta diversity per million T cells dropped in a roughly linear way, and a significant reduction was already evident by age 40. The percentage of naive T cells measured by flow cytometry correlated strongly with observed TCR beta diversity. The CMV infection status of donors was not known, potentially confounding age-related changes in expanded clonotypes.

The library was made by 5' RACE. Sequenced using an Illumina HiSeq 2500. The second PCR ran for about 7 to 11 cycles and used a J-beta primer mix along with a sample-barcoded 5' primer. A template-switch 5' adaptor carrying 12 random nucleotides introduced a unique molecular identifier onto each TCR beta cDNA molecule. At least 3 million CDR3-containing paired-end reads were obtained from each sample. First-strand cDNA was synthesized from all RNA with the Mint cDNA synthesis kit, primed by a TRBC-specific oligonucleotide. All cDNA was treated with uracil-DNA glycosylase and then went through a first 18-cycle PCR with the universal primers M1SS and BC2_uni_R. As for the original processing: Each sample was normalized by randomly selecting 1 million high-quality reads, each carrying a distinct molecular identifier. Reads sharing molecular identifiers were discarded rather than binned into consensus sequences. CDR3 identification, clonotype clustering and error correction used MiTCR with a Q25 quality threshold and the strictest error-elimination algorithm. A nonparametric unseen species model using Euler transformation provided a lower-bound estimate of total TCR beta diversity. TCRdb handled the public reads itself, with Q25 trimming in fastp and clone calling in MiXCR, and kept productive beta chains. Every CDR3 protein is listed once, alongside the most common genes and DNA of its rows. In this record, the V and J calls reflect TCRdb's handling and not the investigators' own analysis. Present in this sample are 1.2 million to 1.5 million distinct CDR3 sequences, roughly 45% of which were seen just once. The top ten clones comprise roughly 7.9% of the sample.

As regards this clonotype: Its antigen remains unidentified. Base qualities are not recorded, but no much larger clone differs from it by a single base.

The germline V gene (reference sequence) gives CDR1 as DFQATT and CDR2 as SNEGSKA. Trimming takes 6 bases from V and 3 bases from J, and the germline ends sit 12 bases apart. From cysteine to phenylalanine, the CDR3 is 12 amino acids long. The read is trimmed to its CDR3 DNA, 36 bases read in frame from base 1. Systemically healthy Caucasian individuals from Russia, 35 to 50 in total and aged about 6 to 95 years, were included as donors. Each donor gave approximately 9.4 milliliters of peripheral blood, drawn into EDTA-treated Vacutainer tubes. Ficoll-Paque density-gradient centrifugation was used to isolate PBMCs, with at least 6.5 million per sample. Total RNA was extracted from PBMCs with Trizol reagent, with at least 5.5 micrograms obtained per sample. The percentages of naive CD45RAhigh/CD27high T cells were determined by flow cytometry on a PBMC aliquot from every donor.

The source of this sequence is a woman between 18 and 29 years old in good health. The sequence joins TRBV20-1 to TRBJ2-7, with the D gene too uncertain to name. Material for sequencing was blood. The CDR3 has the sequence CSAQTRYYEQYF. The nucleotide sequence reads TGCAGTGCCCAGACACGGTACTACGAGCAGTACTTC.